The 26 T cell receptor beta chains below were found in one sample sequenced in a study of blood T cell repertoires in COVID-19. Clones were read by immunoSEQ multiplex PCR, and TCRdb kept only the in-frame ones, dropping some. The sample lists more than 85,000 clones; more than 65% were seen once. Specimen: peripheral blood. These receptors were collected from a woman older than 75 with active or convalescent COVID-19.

CDR3 sequence: CASSQVVGQAEAFF. DNA for the CDR3: TGTGCCAGCTCACAGGTCGTGGGGCAAGCTGAAGCTTTCTTT. J is TRBJ1-1 and V is TRBV18, with D perhaps matching TRBD1 (5 bases). The germline V and J ends were trimmed by 4 bases and 6 bases, with 15 bases remaining between them. In germline, CDR1 is KGHSH, CDR2 LQKENI. The CDR3 sequence is 14 residues long.

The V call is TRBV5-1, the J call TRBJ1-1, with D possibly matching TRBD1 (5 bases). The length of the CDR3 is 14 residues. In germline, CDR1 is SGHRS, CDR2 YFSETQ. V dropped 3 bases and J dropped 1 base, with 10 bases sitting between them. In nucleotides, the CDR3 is TGCGCCAGCAGCTACCGAGGACAGAACACTGAAGCTTTCTTT. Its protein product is CASSYRGQNTEAFF.

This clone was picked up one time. The CDR3: CASSSTGTSNNEQFF. The CDR3 nucleotides are TGTGCCAGCAGCTCAACCGGGACTAGCAACAATGAGCAGTTCTTC. The V gene is TRBV11-3, the J gene TRBJ2-1; 9 positions agree with TRBD2. The CDR3 totals 15 residues. The junction had 6 bases not matched to a gene; V was cut back by 4 bases and J by 5 bases. Germline CDR1 SGHNT, CDR2 YENEEA.

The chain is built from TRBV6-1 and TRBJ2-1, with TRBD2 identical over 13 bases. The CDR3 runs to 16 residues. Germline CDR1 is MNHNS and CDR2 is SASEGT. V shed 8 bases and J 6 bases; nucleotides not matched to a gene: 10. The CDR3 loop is CASGKGGTSGVNEQFF. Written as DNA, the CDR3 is TGTGCCAGCGGTAAAGGGGGGACTAGCGGGGTCAATGAGCAGTTCTTC.

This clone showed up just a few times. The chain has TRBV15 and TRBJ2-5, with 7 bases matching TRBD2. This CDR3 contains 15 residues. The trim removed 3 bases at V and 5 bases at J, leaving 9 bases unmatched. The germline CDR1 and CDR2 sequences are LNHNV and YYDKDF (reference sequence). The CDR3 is CATSRETSPDETQYF. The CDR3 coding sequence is TGTGCCACCAGCAGGGAGACTAGCCCGGATGAGACCCAGTACTTC.

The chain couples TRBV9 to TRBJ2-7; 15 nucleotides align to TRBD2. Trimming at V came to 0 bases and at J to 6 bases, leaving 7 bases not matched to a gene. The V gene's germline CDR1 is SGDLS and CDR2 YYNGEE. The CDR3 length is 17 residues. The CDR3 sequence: CASSVESWGLAGGEQYF. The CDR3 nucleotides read TGTGCCAGCAGCGTAGAGAGCTGGGGACTAGCGGGAGGCGAGCAGTACTTC. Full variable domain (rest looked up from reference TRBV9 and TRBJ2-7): DSGVTQTPKHLITATGQRVTLRCSPRSGDLSVYWYQQSLDQGLQFLIQYYNGEERAKGNILERFSAQQFPDLHSELNLSSLELGDSALYFCASSVESWGLAGGEQYFGPGTRLTVT.

The DNA for the CDR3 is TGTGCCAGCAGTTTCCCGACTAGCGGGAAAGGAGATACGCAGTATTTT. It specifies CASSFPTSGKGDTQYF. The chain combines TRBV5-4 with TRBJ2-3; 11 bases are a match to TRBD2. CDR1 SGHNT and CDR2 YYREEE come from the germline V gene (reference sequence). The CDR3 is 16 residues long. The junction had 10 bases not matched to a gene; V was cut back by 5 bases and J by 5 bases.

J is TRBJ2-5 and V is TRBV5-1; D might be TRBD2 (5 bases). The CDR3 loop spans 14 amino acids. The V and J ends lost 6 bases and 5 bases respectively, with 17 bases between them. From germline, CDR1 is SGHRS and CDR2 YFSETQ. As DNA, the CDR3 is TGCGCCAGCAAACACGCGGACGGGGTGGAGACCCAGTACTTC. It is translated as CASKHADGVETQYF.

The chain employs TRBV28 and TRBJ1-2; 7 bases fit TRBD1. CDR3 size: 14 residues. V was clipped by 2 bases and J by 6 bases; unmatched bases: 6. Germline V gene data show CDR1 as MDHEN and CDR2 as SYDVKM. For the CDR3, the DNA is TGTGCCAGCAGTTTAGGGACAGACCCAGATGGCTACACCTTC. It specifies CASSLGTDPDGYTF.

This CDR3 reads CASSSGTGRYGYTF. The CDR3 DNA is TGTGCCAGCAGCTCGGGGACAGGGAGGTATGGCTACACCTTC. V and J are TRBV5-4 and TRBJ1-2; 9 bases match TRBD1. From germline, CDR1 is SGHNT and CDR2 YYREEE (reference sequence). The CDR3 runs 14 residues. The V gene end was trimmed by 3 bases and the J gene end by 5 bases; junction bases not matched to a gene: 5. The whole variable domain, filled in from reference TRBV5-4 and TRBJ1-2, reads ETGVTQSPTHLIKTRGQQVTLRCSSQSGHNTVSWYQQALGQGPQFIFQYYREEENGRGNFPPRFSGLQFPNYSSELNVNALELDDSALYLCASSSGTGRYGYTFGSGTRLTVV.

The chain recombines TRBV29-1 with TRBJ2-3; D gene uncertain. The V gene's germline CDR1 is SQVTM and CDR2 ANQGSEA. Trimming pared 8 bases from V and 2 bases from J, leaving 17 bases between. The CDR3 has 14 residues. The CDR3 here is CSTTPFRSTDTQYF. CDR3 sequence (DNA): TGCAGCACGACACCCTTCCGCTCCACAGATACGCAGTATTTT.

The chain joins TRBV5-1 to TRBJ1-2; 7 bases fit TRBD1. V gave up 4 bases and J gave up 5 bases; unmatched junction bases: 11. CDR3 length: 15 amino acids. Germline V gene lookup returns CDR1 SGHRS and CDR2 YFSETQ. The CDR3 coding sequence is TGCGCCAGCAGCACTTGGGACAGAAGAAATTATGGCTACACCTTC. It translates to CASSTWDRRNYGYTF.

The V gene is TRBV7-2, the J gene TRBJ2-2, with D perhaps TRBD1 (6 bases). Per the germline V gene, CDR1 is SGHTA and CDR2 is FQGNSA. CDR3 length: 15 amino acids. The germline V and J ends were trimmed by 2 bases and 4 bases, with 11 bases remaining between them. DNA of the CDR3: TGTGCCAGCAGCTTAACAGGGCTGAGCACCGGGGAGCTGTTTTTT. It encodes CASSLTGLSTGELFF.

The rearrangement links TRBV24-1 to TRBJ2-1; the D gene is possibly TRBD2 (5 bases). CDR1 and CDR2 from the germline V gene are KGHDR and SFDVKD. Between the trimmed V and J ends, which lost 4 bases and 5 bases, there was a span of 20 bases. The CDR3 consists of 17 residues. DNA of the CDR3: TGTGCCACCAGTGACCGAGGGAAGGGAGTTTCGAACAATGAGCAGTTCTTC. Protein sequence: CATSDRGKGVSNNEQFF.

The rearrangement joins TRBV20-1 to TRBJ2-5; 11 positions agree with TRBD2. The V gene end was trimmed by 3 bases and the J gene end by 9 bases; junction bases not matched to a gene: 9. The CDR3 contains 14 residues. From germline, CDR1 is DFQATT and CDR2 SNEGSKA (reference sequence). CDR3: CSASVTSGTGSQYF. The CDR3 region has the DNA TGCAGTGCTAGTGTGACTAGCGGGACGGGGTCCCAGTACTTC.

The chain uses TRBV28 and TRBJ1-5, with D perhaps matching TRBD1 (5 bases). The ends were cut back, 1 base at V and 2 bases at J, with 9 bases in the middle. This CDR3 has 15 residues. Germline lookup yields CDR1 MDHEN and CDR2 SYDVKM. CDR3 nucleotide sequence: TGTGCCAGCAGTTTATCACCGACAGGCAATCAGCCCCAGCATTTT. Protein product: CASSLSPTGNQPQHF.

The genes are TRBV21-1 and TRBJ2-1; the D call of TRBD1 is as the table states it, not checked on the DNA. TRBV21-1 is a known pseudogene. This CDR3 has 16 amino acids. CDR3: CASSTQGRQSYNEQFF. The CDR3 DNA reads TGTGCCAGCAGCACCCAGGGCCGGCAGTCCTACAATGAGCAGTTCTTC.

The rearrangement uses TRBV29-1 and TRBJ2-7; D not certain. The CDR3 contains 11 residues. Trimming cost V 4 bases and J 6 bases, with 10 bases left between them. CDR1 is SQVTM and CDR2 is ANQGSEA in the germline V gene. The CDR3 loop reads CSVVDPGEQYF. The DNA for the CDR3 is TGCAGCGTTGTAGATCCGGGCGAGCAGTACTTC.

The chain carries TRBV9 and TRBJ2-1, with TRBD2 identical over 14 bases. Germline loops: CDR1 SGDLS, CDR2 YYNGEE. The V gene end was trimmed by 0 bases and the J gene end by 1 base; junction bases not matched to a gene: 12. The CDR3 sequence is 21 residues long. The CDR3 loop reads CASSVEASGLAGAPSYNEQFF. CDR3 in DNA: TGTGCCAGCAGCGTAGAGGCGTCGGGACTAGCGGGAGCGCCGTCCTACAATGAGCAGTTCTTC.

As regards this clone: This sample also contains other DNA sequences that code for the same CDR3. For the CDR3, the DNA is TGCGCCAGCAGCTTGGATCTAGATACGCAGTATTTT. Protein sequence: CASSLDLDTQYF. The chain carries TRBV5-1 and TRBJ2-3; D is undetermined. Trimming cost V 0 bases and J 5 bases, with 4 bases left between them. CDR3 length: 12 residues. Germline V gene sequence: CDR1 SGHRS, CDR2 YFSETQ.

CDR3 sequence: CASSTPTGSTYNEQFF. In nucleotides, the CDR3 is TGTGCCAGCAGCACCCCGACAGGGTCCACCTACAATGAGCAGTTCTTC. This chain uses TRBV11-2 with TRBJ2-1, with 7 nucleotides matching TRBD1. V lost 5 bases to trimming and J lost 2 bases; unmatched junction nucleotides: 9. The CDR3 runs 16 residues. CDR1 and CDR2 from the germline V gene are SGHAT and FQNNGV.

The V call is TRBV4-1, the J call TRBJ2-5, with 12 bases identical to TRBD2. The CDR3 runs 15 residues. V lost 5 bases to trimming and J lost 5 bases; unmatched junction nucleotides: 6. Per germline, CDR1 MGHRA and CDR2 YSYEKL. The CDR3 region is CASSTPTSGSETQYF. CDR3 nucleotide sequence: TGCGCCAGCAGCACACCGACTAGCGGGAGTGAGACCCAGTACTTC.

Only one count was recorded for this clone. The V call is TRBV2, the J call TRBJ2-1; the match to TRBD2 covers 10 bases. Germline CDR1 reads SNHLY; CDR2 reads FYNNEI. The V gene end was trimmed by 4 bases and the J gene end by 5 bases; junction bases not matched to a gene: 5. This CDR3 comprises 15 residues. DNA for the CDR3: TGTGCCAGCAGTGTAGAGCGGGAGGGGCACAATGAGCAGTTCTTC. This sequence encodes CASSVEREGHNEQFF. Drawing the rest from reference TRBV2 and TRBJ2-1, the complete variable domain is EPEVTQTPSHQVTQMGQEVILRCVPISNHLYFYWYRQILGQKVEFLVSFYNNEISEKSEIFDDQFSVERPDGSNFTLKIRSTKLEDSAMYFCASSVEREGHNEQFFGPGTRLTVL.

The CDR3 sequence is CASSPPRGANLKETQYF. Written as DNA, the CDR3 is TGTGCCAGCTCACCACCGAGAGGAGCAAACCTAAAAGAGACCCAGTACTTC. The chain recombines TRBV18 with TRBJ2-5; D gene unclear. V lost 0 bases to trimming and J lost 3 bases, with 17 bases between them. The length of the CDR3 is 17 residues. CDR1 is KGHSH and CDR2 is LQKENI in the germline V gene.

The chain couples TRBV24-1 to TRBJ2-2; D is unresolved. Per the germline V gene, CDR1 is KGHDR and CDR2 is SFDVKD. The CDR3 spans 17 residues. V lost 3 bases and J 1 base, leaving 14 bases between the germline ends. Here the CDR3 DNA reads TGTGCCACCAGTGATGAGATCCTAATAGAGAACACCGGGGAGCTGTTTTTT. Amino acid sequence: CATSDEILIENTGELFF.

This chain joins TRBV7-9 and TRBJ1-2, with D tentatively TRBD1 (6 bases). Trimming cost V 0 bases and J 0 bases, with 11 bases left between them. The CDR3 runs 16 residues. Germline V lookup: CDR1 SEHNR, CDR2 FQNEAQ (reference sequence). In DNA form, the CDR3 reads TGTGCCAGCAGCTTAGCCGACAGGCAAGCTAACTATGGCTACACCTTC. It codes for CASSLADRQANYGYTF.